The text below deals with one T cell receptor beta chain. Its specificity is not known. This sequence may be a read error, since a much larger clone differs from it by one base. This CDR3 is 14 amino acids long. Per the germline V gene, CDR1 is SEHNR and CDR2 is FQNEAQ (reference sequence). Deletions cut 1 base from V and 4 bases from J, with 10 bases between. The sample comes from a study of blood T cells in healthy people across ages. In the study overall: About one barcoded beta molecule per two T cells was the capture yield of template switching. Study-level results: Older individuals had lower TCR beta diversity per million T cells (the decline was roughly linear).

A second roughly 6 to 12 cycle PCR used barcoded and J-beta primers. Carrying 12 random nucleotides, a template-switch adaptor labeled each individual cDNA molecule. TCRdb re-analysed the 5' RACE reads in MiXCR, keeping a single row per CDR3 protein. The table records some 790,000 distinct CDR3 sequences, more than 25% of them present only once. Input material: blood. This TCR came from a woman of 80 years or more in good health. V and J are TRBV7-9 and TRBJ1-2, with D possibly being TRBD1 (6 bases). The CDR3 loop reads CASSLDGTCYGYTF. The CDR3 bases are TGTGCCAGCAGCTTAGATGGGACATGCTATGGCTACACCTTC.